A single sample gave rise to the 25 T cell receptor beta chains below, sequenced in a study of control samples from healthy donors and cancer patients. Clones were sequenced by immunoSEQ multiplex PCR, and TCRdb holds only the in-frame ones, with some missing. This sample has about 130,000 clones, with more than 80% found just once. Input material: blood. All receptors derive from a man in his late teens or twenties in good health.

In this sample, this clone turned up once. This chain connects TRBV6-2 or TRBV6-3 to TRBJ2-3; the D is unclear. V was clipped by 2 bases and J by 6 bases, with 9 bases between them. This CDR3 is 13 amino acids long. Germline CDR1 and CDR2: MNHEY and SVGEGT. The CDR3 loop reads CASSYLRWDTQYF. CDR3 in DNA: TGTGCCAGCAGTTACCTTCGGTGGGATACGCAGTATTTT.

The CDR3 here is CATSDAGFSTDTQYF. The CDR3 DNA sequence: TGTGCCACCAGTGATGCAGGATTTAGCACAGATACGCAGTATTTT. J is TRBJ2-3 and V is TRBV24-1; no clear D. The CDR3 is 15 amino acids. V dropped 3 bases and J dropped 0 bases, with 9 bases sitting between them. Germline CDR1 is KGHDR and CDR2 is SFDVKD.

This chain connects TRBV6-5 to TRBJ1-6; 9 bases agree with TRBD1. The CDR3 has 15 amino acids. CDR1 is MNHEY and CDR2 is SVGAGI in the germline V gene. Trimming removed 6 bases from V and 6 bases from J; junction bases left unmatched: 6. The CDR3 sequence is CASRGGTGPNSPLHF. DNA for the CDR3: TGTGCCAGCAGGGGGGGGACAGGGCCTAATTCACCCCTCCACTTT.

The V and J genes are TRBV9 and TRBJ2-7, with 7 positions matching TRBD1. Germline V gene lookup returns CDR1 SGDLS and CDR2 YYNGEE. V lost 0 bases to trimming and J lost 4 bases; unmatched junction nucleotides: 7. This CDR3 spans 15 amino acids. The CDR3 DNA reads as TGTGCCAGCAGCGTAGACGAGACAGGGTCTTACGAGCAGTACTTC. Its translation: CASSVDETGSYEQYF.

The chain couples TRBV30 to TRBJ2-2; possible D gene TRBD1, 6 bases. Germline V gene lookup returns CDR1 GTSNPN and CDR2 SVGIG (reference sequence). The CDR3 loop spans 13 amino acids. V lost 3 bases, J lost 1 base, and 6 bases lay in between. DNA of the CDR3: TGTGCCTGGAGCAGGGGGAACACCGGGGAGCTGTTTTTT. The encoded protein is CAWSRGNTGELFF.

This chain uses TRBV15 with TRBJ2-7; TRBD2 matches at 11 bases. The length of the CDR3 is 19 residues. V dropped 11 bases and J dropped 7; count of bases not matched to a gene: 28. Germline V gene lookup returns CDR1 LNHNV and CDR2 YYDKDF (reference sequence). The CDR3 protein is CASQSHNPRLAGTLGEQYV. CDR3 sequence (DNA): TGTGCCTCCCAGTCCCATAATCCTCGACTAGCGGGAACCTTGGGGGAGCAGTACGTC.

This clone has just one count. This chain links TRBV4-1 with TRBJ1-6, with D perhaps matching TRBD1 (6 bases). The CDR3 extends over 19 amino acids. Per the germline V gene, CDR1 is MGHRA and CDR2 is YSYEKL. V was pared by 1 base and J by 4 bases, with 20 bases between. The CDR3 DNA reads TGCGCCAGCAGCCAAGGACTAACGAGGGGGATTCGATATAATTCACCCCTCCACTTT. It codes for CASSQGLTRGIRYNSPLHF.

The rearrangement uses TRBV30 and TRBJ1-3; D is uncertain. Germline V gene lookup returns CDR1 GTSNPN and CDR2 SVGIG (reference sequence). V lost 3 bases, J lost 8 bases, and 14 bases lay in between. CDR3 length: 13 residues. The CDR3 region has the DNA TGTGCCTGGAGAACAGATTGGGCGGACACCATATATTTT. Protein sequence: CAWRTDWADTIYF.

The chain recombines TRBV5-1 with TRBJ2-3; 10 positions agree with TRBD2. The junction had 7 bases not matched to a gene; V was cut back by 6 bases and J by 3 bases. The CDR3 has 15 residues. CDR1 and CDR2 from the germline V gene are SGHRS and YFSETQ. The CDR3 loop reads CASTLAGDITDTQYF. The CDR3 DNA reads as TGCGCCAGCACCCTAGCGGGAGACATTACAGATACGCAGTATTTT.

The chain carries TRBV27 and TRBJ1-2, with TRBD1 as a possible D gene (5 bases). The germline V and J ends were trimmed by 6 bases and 6 bases, with 23 bases remaining between them. The CDR3 is made up of 16 amino acids. CDR1 and CDR2 (germline): MNHEY, SMNVEV (reference sequence). The CDR3: CASRTLGAPFGHGYTF. The CDR3 region has the DNA TGTGCCAGCAGAACCTTAGGGGCGCCGTTCGGCCATGGCTACACCTTC.

The rearrangement joins TRBV24-1 to TRBJ2-3; 8 bases match TRBD1. This CDR3 has 14 residues. J lost 9 bases, V lost 0 bases, and 4 bases had no gene match. Per the germline V gene, CDR1 is KGHDR and CDR2 is SFDVKD. The CDR3 region is CATSDLGTGITQYF. DNA of the CDR3: TGTGCCACCAGTGATTTGGGGACAGGAATCACGCAGTATTTT.

The chain is built from TRBV11-2 and TRBJ1-5; D is perhaps TRBD1 (5 bases). V gave up 2 bases and J gave up 1 base, with 21 bases separating them. The germline V gene encodes CDR1 SGHAT and CDR2 FQNNGV. The CDR3 has 19 residues. CDR3 loop: CASSLFFRRRQGSNQPQHF. Written as DNA, the CDR3 is TGTGCCAGCAGCTTATTTTTTAGGAGGAGGCAGGGAAGCAATCAGCCCCAGCATTTT.

This sequence joins TRBV10-1 and TRBJ2-7; TRBD1 matches 8 bases. Germline assignment: CDR1 WNHNN and CDR2 SYGVQD (reference sequence). J gave up 0 bases and V 7 bases, and 5 bases lay outside the gene matches. The CDR3 spans 14 residues. The CDR3 bases are TGCGCCAGCAACCAGACAGGGGCCTCCTACGAGCAGTACGTC. The encoded protein is CASNQTGASYEQYV.

The chain uses TRBV10-2 and TRBJ2-7; D ambiguous. Looked up from germline, CDR1 is WSHSY and CDR2 is SAAADI. The CDR3 consists of 13 residues. CDR3 loop: CASSQDTSFEQYV. CDR3 nucleotide sequence: TGCGCCAGCAGTCAAGATACGTCCTTCGAGCAGTACGTC.

The count of this clone is one. CDR3 nucleotides: TGTGCCAGCAGCGCGGACGCGATCCCCCGCGAGCAGTACGTC. This translates into CASSADAIPREQYV. The chain carries TRBV11-2 and TRBJ2-7; D unresolved. With 5 bases removed from V and 6 bases from J, the gap between germline ends came to 17 bases. From germline, CDR1 is SGHAT and CDR2 FQNNGV. The CDR3 length is 14 residues.

The chain couples TRBV6-5 to TRBJ2-2, with TRBD1 as a possible D gene (5 bases). This CDR3 region has 16 residues. V lost 0 bases to trimming and J lost 5 bases, with 13 bases between them. The germline V gene has CDR1 MNHEY and CDR2 SVGAGI. CDR3 coding DNA: TGTGCCAGCAGTTACTCCCCAGGGTATCGTACCGGGGAGCTGTTTTTT. This sequence encodes CASSYSPGYRTGELFF.

The chain is built from TRBV4-1 and TRBJ1-5, with 7 bases that match TRBD1. With V trimmed by 0 bases and J by 3 bases, 8 bases remained unmatched. Looked up from germline, CDR1 is MGHRA and CDR2 is YSYEKL. The CDR3 contains 17 residues. In DNA form, the CDR3 reads TGCGCCAGCAGCCAAGAAGGTTACGGACAGGACAATCAGCCCCAGCATTTT. Its protein is CASSQEGYGQDNQPQHF.

The genes are TRBV7-9 and TRBJ2-3; 8 bases agree with TRBD1. The CDR3 runs to 18 residues. With 1 base clipped from V and 1 base from J, the junction kept 10 bases outside the gene matches. Looked up from germline, CDR1 is SEHNR and CDR2 is FQNEAQ (reference sequence). The CDR3 loop reads CASSLVGQDPSGTDTQYF. For the CDR3, the DNA is TGTGCCAGCAGCTTAGTGGGACAGGATCCATCGGGCACAGATACGCAGTATTTT.

The V and J genes are TRBV6-1 and TRBJ1-2, with D uncertain. The V end was cut by 6 bases, the J end by 3 bases, with 14 bases between. Germline V gene data show CDR1 as MNHNS and CDR2 as SASEGT. This CDR3 has 14 amino acids. The CDR3 DNA reads as TGTGCCAGCAGCCCCGCGGGTCATCACTATGGCTACACCTTC. As protein: CASSPAGHHYGYTF.

This sequence joins TRBV6-5 and TRBJ1-5; D gene uncertain. Trimming cost V 1 base and J 9 bases, with 13 bases left between them. Germline V gene data show CDR1 as MNHEY and CDR2 as SVGAGI. The CDR3 has 14 residues. The CDR3 region is CASSYLSSKWPQHF. CDR3 nucleotides: TGTGCCAGCAGTTACTTATCTTCGAAATGGCCCCAGCATTTT.

V usage is TRBV12-3 or TRBV12-4 and J usage is TRBJ2-5, with a weak D call TRBD1 (6 bases). The CDR3 sequence is 13 residues long. Trimming pared 1 base from V and 5 bases from J, leaving 8 bases between. The CDR3 nucleotides are TGTGCCAGCAGTTTAGGCAGGGGTGAGACCCAGTACTTC. As protein: CASSLGRGETQYF.

The rearrangement links TRBV19 to TRBJ1-4; 7 bases agree with TRBD1. The CDR3 is 14 residues long. Germline-derived CDR1 and CDR2 are LNHDA and SQIVND (reference sequence). J gave up 5 bases and V 7 bases, and 7 bases lay outside the gene matches. CDR3 in amino acids: CASKQGQTNEKLFF. CDR3 DNA sequence: TGTGCCAGTAAGCAGGGACAGACAAATGAAAAACTGTTTTTT.

V gene TRBV12-3 or TRBV12-4 combines with J gene TRBJ2-5; D tentatively fits TRBD1 or TRBD2 (5 bases each). CDR3 length: 13 amino acids. Between the trimmed V and J ends, which lost 8 bases and 1 base, there was a span of 11 bases. This CDR3 reads CASGGPSQETQYF. In nucleotides, the CDR3 is TGTGCCAGCGGGGGACCCTCCCAAGAGACCCAGTACTTC.

The J gene is TRBJ1-4, the V gene TRBV15, with TRBD1 as a possible D gene (5 bases). V lost 5 bases to trimming and J lost 8 bases, with 18 bases between them. Germline V gene sequence: CDR1 LNHNV, CDR2 YYDKDF (reference sequence). The CDR3 runs to 15 residues. The CDR3 loop reads CATSAPTGTGEKLFF. CDR3 nucleotide sequence: TGTGCCACCAGCGCTCCCACTGGGACGGGGGAAAAACTGTTTTTT.

V usage is TRBV5-1 and J usage is TRBJ2-5, with D tentatively TRBD1 (6 bases). The CDR3 totals 17 residues. Per germline, CDR1 SGHRS and CDR2 YFSETQ. Trimming took off 6 bases at V and 0 bases at J, with 21 bases between the two ends. CDR3 residues: CASKTGRLPLYQETQYF. CDR3 in DNA: TGCGCCAGCAAGACAGGTAGATTGCCGTTGTACCAAGAGACCCAGTACTTC.